Below, one T cell receptor beta chain is given with its context. These data originate in a study of PD-L1 blockade in urothelial cancer. The V and J ends lost 6 bases and 8 bases respectively, with 16 bases between them. Germline V gives CDR1 MNHNS, CDR2 SASEGT. This CDR3 contains 14 residues. Here immunoSEQ multiplex PCR was the method, and the copy in TCRdb shows in-frame clones only, minus some. This sample has approximately 80,000 clones, with roughly 82% found just once. This sample comprised PBMCs, obtained around atezolizumab (anti-PD-L1) treatment. V is TRBV6-1 and J is TRBJ1-4, with D possibly TRBD1 on 6 matching bases. The sequence derives from a man between 65 and 80 years old with urothelial cancer. CDR3 residues: CASSSLGGNEKLFF. CDR3 sequence (DNA): TGTGCCAGCAGCTCCCTAGGGGGAAACGAAAAACTGTTTTTT.